The next 9 T cell receptor beta chains were all read from a single sample in a study of blood T cell repertoires in COVID-19. Assay: immunoSEQ multiplex PCR; the TCRdb copy retains only in-frame clones and omits some. This table holds 200,000 to 250,000 clones, around 86% found once. The sample consisted of peripheral blood. The receptors originated from a man aged 25-45 years who had recovered from COVID-19.

This rearrangement joins TRBV18 to TRBJ1-6, with 9 bases that match TRBD1. Germline V gene lookup returns CDR1 KGHSH and CDR2 LQKENI. The CDR3 is 16 amino acids. The J segment lost 9 bases and the V segment lost 3 bases, leaving 9 bases of the junction unmatched. In DNA form, the CDR3 reads TGTGCCAGCTCACCGGACAGGGGTGAGTTAGGTTCACCCCTCCACTTT. This encodes CASSPDRGELGSPLHF.

The chain recombines TRBV27 with TRBJ2-3; D perhaps matches TRBD2 (5 bases). The germline gives CDR1 MNHEY, CDR2 SMNVEV (reference sequence). The CDR3 sequence is 17 residues long. Trimming removed 0 bases from V and 2 bases from J, with 15 bases in between. CDR3 DNA sequence: TGTGCCAGCAGTTTATCGAGAGGACTCCCGTCCACAGATACGCAGTATTTT. Its protein product is CASSLSRGLPSTDTQYF.

This clone was counted a few times. J is TRBJ2-5 and V is TRBV3-1 (or the pseudogene TRBV3-2), with 13 positions matching TRBD2. After removal of 1 base from V and 5 bases from J, the junction contained 7 bases not matched to a gene. CDR1 is LGHDT, CDR2 YNNKEL, per germline (reference sequence). The CDR3 length is 17 residues. CDR3 loop: CASSQGLAGGRAETQYF. The CDR3, as DNA: TGTGCCAGCAGCCAAGGACTAGCGGGGGGCCGGGCGGAGACCCAGTACTTC.

The V call is TRBV14, the J call TRBJ2-7; 8 bases are a match to TRBD1. CDR1 and CDR2 (germline): SGHDN, FVKESK. This CDR3 is built from 19 residues. The trim removed 0 bases at V and 2 bases at J, leaving 15 bases unmatched. The CDR3 reads CASSQDSLFRDRKTYEQYF. The CDR3 DNA sequence: TGTGCCAGCAGCCAAGATTCCTTATTCCGGGACAGGAAGACCTACGAGCAGTACTTC.

The J gene is TRBJ1-5, the V gene TRBV5-5, with D perhaps TRBD1 (6 bases). The CDR3 totals 14 residues. The germline gives CDR1 SGHKS, CDR2 YYEKEE (reference sequence). Trimming shortened V by 1 base and J by 7 bases, and 12 bases separated the two germline ends. Here the CDR3 reads CASSLLGGRQPQHF. The DNA for the CDR3 is TGTGCCAGCAGCTTGTTAGGGGGAAGACAGCCCCAGCATTTT.

The rearrangement joins TRBV5-1 to TRBJ1-2, with 7 bases fitting TRBD1. CDR1 SGHRS and CDR2 YFSETQ come from the germline V gene. V lost 4 bases and J lost 8; bases outside the gene matches: 14. The CDR3 has 15 amino acids. The CDR3 sequence is CASSPRSRQGGGYTF. CDR3 nucleotide sequence: TGCGCCAGCAGCCCACGATCTCGACAGGGTGGCGGCTACACCTTC.

The chain couples TRBV18 to TRBJ2-7, with D perhaps TRBD1 (6 bases). Deletions cut 5 bases from V and 0 bases from J, with 14 bases between. Germline V gene lookup returns CDR1 KGHSH and CDR2 LQKENI. CDR3 length: 15 amino acids. CDR3 protein: CASSTGTRSSYEQYF. CDR3 in DNA: TGTGCCAGCTCAACCGGGACAAGAAGCTCCTACGAGCAGTACTTC.

The chain is built from TRBV6-5 and TRBJ2-5, with D perhaps matching TRBD1 (6 bases). The CDR3 spans 16 residues. V was clipped by 2 bases and J by 2 bases, with 15 bases between them. The germline gives CDR1 MNHEY, CDR2 SVGAGI. CDR3 loop: CASSYGGGQRQETQYF. The CDR3 nucleotides read TGTGCCAGCAGTTACGGTGGGGGCCAGCGGCAAGAGACCCAGTACTTC.

V gene TRBV13 combines with J gene TRBJ1-1; no clear D gene. Germline CDR1 and CDR2: PRHDT and FYEKMQ (reference sequence). Between the trimmed V and J ends, which lost 1 base and 0 bases, there was a span of 9 bases. The CDR3 length is 15 residues. CDR3 protein: CASSLDRVLNTEAFF. The CDR3 DNA is TGTGCCAGCAGCTTAGATCGGGTCCTGAACACTGAAGCTTTCTTT.